This record covers a single TCR beta chain. Its antigen is unidentified. This entry belongs to a study of T cells after posttransplantation cyclophosphamide. Findings and limits, study-wide: Later post-transplant blood repertoires were often dominated by donor CD8+ memory clones. TRB clonality was highly associated with recipient CMV seropositivity and reactivation.

The assay was immunoSEQ multiplex PCR, and TCRdb's table has in-frame clones only and misses some. The sample shows about 50,000 clones, 94% of them seen only once. CDR3 length: 14 residues. The germline V and J ends were trimmed by 0 bases and 3 bases, with 8 bases remaining between them. Looked up from germline, CDR1 is MNHEY and CDR2 is SVGAGI. The J gene is TRBJ1-1, the V gene TRBV6-5; D uncertain. The sequencing input was PBMCs. This receptor was identified in a woman in her 30s in good health and a related stem cell transplant donor. The CDR3 is CASSYSFRYTEAFF. In DNA form, the CDR3 reads TGTGCCAGCAGTTACTCTTTCCGGTACACTGAAGCTTTCTTT.